Here is one T cell receptor (beta chain) with its context. The data were taken from a study of shared clonotypes between healthy human individuals. The data were produced by immunoSEQ multiplex PCR, yet TCRdb's version contains in-frame clones alone and is incomplete. The sample holds approximately 2,300,000 clones, 80% to 95% seen once. V lost 1 base and J lost 6; bases outside the gene matches: 5. There are 14 residues in the CDR3. CDR1 and CDR2 (germline): MDHEN, SYDVKM. This TCR was sampled from a man in his late teens or twenties in good health. Some clones in this sample may be carry-over from other donors' samples. The specimen was naive CD4+ T cells from PBMCs. Subset described: CD45RA+ positively selected. The chain carries TRBV28 and TRBJ1-2; 7 nucleotides agree with TRBD1. The CDR3 reads CASSLYGTENGYTF. For the CDR3, the DNA is TGTGCCAGCAGTTTATATGGGACAGAGAATGGCTACACCTTC.